The sequence of this T cell receptor beta chain was determined in a study of T cells in localized non-small cell lung cancer. Some clones are missing from TCRdb's copy, which holds only in-frame ones; the method was immunoSEQ multiplex PCR. The sample consists of approximately 83,000 clones, 88% of them appearing once. Per germline, CDR1 MNHEY and CDR2 SVGAGI. After removal of 2 bases from V and 2 bases from J, the junction contained 5 bases not matched to a gene. CDR3 size: 15 residues. This chain uses TRBV6-5 with TRBJ2-7; TRBD1 matches 8 bases. This clonotype was sampled from a woman between 35 and 75 years old with stage I squamous cell lung carcinoma. This material consisted of peripheral blood, taken before any cancer treatment. The DNA for the CDR3 is TGTGCCAGCAGTTACACCGGGACAGGAGCCTACGAGCAGTACTTC. It encodes CASSYTGTGAYEQYF.